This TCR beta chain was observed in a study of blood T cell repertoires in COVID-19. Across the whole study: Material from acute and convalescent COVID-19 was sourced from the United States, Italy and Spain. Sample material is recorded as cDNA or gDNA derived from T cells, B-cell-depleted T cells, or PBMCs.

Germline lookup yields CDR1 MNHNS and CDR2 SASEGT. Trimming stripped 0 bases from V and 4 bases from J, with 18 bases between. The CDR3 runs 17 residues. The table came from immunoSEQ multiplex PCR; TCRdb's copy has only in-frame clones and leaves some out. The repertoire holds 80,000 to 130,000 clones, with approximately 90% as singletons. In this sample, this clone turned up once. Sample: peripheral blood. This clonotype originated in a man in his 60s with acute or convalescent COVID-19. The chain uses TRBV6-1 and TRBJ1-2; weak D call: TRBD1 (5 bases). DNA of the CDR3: TGTGCCAGCAGTGAAGCGCTCATTGGGGGGAACCTCTATGGCTACACCTTC. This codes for CASSEALIGGNLYGYTF.